Listed below are T cell receptor beta chains from one sample, sequenced in a study of T cell repertoires in cytomegalovirus infection. Each CDR3 protein gets one entry after TCRdb re-called the reads with MiXCR. Seen here are some 200,000 distinct CDR3 sequences, more than 9% observed once, and the top ten hold about 5%. Source material: PBMCs. Source of these receptors: a human donor in good health (CMV status not recorded). Some clones in this sample may be carry-over from other donors' samples. Both conserved end residues are part of each CDR3. D genes are given only for firm matches. A row's size may be missing; if present it is once, few, many or a size class.

TRBJ1-2 . TRBV18 few CASSPGLNYGYTF TGTGCCAGCTCACCAGGGCTTAACTATGGCTACACCTTC
TRBJ1-3 . TRBV5-6 few CASSTPGLQNSGNTIYF TGTGCCAGCAGCACTCCGGGACTGCAGAACTCTGGAAACACCATATATTTT
TRBJ1-1 . TRBV7-3 . CASGTGSNTEAFF TGTGCCAGCGGTACAGGGTCGAACACTGAAGCTTTCTTT
TRBJ2-2 . TRBV27 many CASSVLAPGELFF TGTGCCAGCAGCGTACTAGCTCCGGGGGAGCTGTTTTTT
TRBJ2-3 . TRBV20-1 . CSAGSRTDTQYF TGCAGTGCTGGTTCTAGGACAGATACGCAGTATTTT
TRBJ1-2 . TRBV5-6 . CASSTLGRGDGYTF TGTGCCAGCAGCACCCTCGGACGGGGGGACGGCTACACCTTC
TRBJ1-2 . TRBV29-1 few CSVTINYGYTF TGCAGCGTGACGATTAACTATGGCTACACCTTC
TRBJ1-4 . TRBV14 . CASSQDPQGGEKLFF TGTGCCAGCAGCCAAGATCCACAGGGAGGGGAAAAACTGTTTTTT
TRBJ2-2 . TRBV4-1 few CASSQVTITTGELFF TGCGCCAGCAGCCAAGTAACTATCACCACCGGGGAGCTGTTTTTT
TRBJ2-3 . TRBV28 many CASSTIGMDLSRDTQYF TGTGCCAGCAGTACTATAGGCATGGACCTAAGCAGAGATACGCAGTATTTT
TRBJ2-3 . TRBV20-1 few CSARDGSASGLSTDTQYF TGCAGTGCTAGAGATGGTAGCGCGAGCGGGCTCAGCACAGATACGCAGTATTTT
TRBJ2-6 . TRBV7-2 many CASSFNPLSSGANVLTF TGTGCCAGCAGCTTTAACCCATTAAGCTCTGGGGCCAACGTCCTGACTTTC
TRBJ2-7 . TRBV20-1 . CSANLPVSYEQYF TGCAGTGCTAACCTTCCGGTCTCCTACGAGCAGTACTTC
TRBJ1-1 . TRBV30 . CAWIRTEAFF TGTGCCTGGATCCGTACTGAAGCTTTCTTT
TRBJ2-7 . TRBV7-2 many CASSLLPGEGYEQYF TGTGCCAGCAGCTTACTCCCGGGAGAAGGATACGAGCAGTACTTC
TRBJ1-2 . TRBV11-2 many CASSADRTHGYTF TGTGCCAGCAGCGCCGACAGGACACATGGCTACACCTTC
TRBJ1-1 . TRBV7-2 many CASSLVLRNTEAFF TGTGCCAGCAGCTTAGTTCTTAGGAACACTGAAGCTTTCTTT
TRBJ2-3 . TRBV10-1 many CASSESKATEIPDTQYF TGCGCCAGCAGTGAGTCGAAGGCCACTGAGATCCCAGATACGCAGTATTTT
TRBJ2-1 . TRBV27 few CASRRVGEQFF TGTGCCAGCAGACGGGTCGGCGAGCAGTTCTTC
TRBJ2-3 . TRBV11-3 many CATNGNTDTQYF TGTGCCACCAACGGGAACACAGATACGCAGTATTTT
TRBJ1-2 . TRBV7-2 many CASSSPVGAGYTF TGTGCCAGCAGCTCCCCCGTGGGGGCTGGCTACACCTTC
TRBJ1-5 . TRBV6-1 few CASSEWGQPQHF TGTGCCAGCAGTGAATGGGGGCAGCCCCAGCATTTT
TRBJ1-4 TRBD1 TRBV20-1 . CSASAGGDEKLFF TGCAGTGCTAGTGCAGGGGGAGATGAAAAACTGTTTTTT
TRBJ2-7 TRBD2 TRBV7-2 many CASSLGGGTVDYEQYF TGTGCCAGCAGCTTAGGGGGGGGGACTGTTGACTACGAGCAGTACTTC
TRBJ1-1 . TRBV7-2 many CASSPQTGNTEAFF TGTGCCAGCAGCCCCCAGACAGGGAACACTGAAGCTTTCTTT
TRBJ1-2 . TRBV4-3 many CASSQERGLTGYTF TGCGCCAGCAGCCAAGAGAGGGGTCTAACTGGCTACACCTTC